The entry below describes one T cell receptor beta chain. The record originates from a study of blood T cell repertoires in COVID-19. Cohorts were determined from participant-reported clinical history. With 3 bases clipped from V and 4 bases from J, the junction kept 2 bases outside the gene matches. The CDR3 is 14 residues long. The V gene's germline CDR1 is SEHNR and CDR2 FQNEAQ (reference sequence). TCRdb's table, derived via immunoSEQ multiplex PCR, lists solely in-frame clones and lacks some. The table lists hundreds of thousands of clones, 86% of them singletons. The sequencing input was PBMCs or T cells enriched from blood (not recorded which). The receptor was derived from a woman aged 50 to 60 in a cohort exposed to, infected with or recovered from COVID-19 (not recorded which). The rearrangement joins TRBV7-9 to TRBJ2-3, with 9 bases identical to TRBD2. In DNA, the CDR3 is TGTGCCAGCAGCTTCGGCGGGGGGGCAGATACGCAGTATTTT. This translates into CASSFGGGADTQYF.